This T cell receptor beta chain was identified in a study of blood T cell repertoires in COVID-19. Looking at the study overall: PBMCs, B-cell-depleted T cells, or T cells provided the cDNA or gDNA that made up the material.

CDR1 and CDR2 from the germline V gene are MDHEN and SYDVKM. Trimming took off 9 bases at V and 7 bases at J, with 16 bases between the two ends. The CDR3 has 13 residues. Some clones are missing from TCRdb's copy, which holds only in-frame ones; the method was immunoSEQ multiplex PCR. The sample records just under 65,000 clones, around 76% being singletons. Sample: peripheral blood. This TCR came from a human donor in a cohort sampled during active COVID-19. The V gene is TRBV28, the J gene TRBJ1-5; a possible D gene is TRBD1 (6 bases). The CDR3 DNA is TGTGCCAGTTGGGGGCAGGGCTTCCAGCCCCAGCATTTT. Protein product: CASWGQGFQPQHF.